This note documents a single T cell receptor (beta chain) sequence. Compared with germline, one end of the junction differs, possibly owing to a read error. This entry belongs to a study of blood T cells in healthy people across ages. Then a second PCR, running roughly 7 to 11 cycles, was carried out with a sample-barcoded 5' primer and a J-beta primer mix. TCRdb redid the calling of the 5' RACE reads with MiXCR, one entry per CDR3 protein. Among under 1,100,000 distinct CDR3 sequences listed, under 30% were seen once. This CDR3 is 16 amino acids long. Germline CDR1 reads SGHTA; CDR2 reads FQGNSA. This sample also belongs to another study, concerning T cells of mothers and their children. That work adds: The M1S primer of the second PCR added sample barcodes and 2-4 random nucleotides.

The TCR was taken from a girl aged 2-10 years in good health. Specimen: blood. This chain connects TRBV7-2 to TRBJ1-4; D gene unclear. The CDR3 spells CASSPGETTTNEKLFF. CDR3 nucleotides: TGTGCCAGCAGCCCCGGGGAGACAACAACTAATGAAAAACTGTTCTTT.